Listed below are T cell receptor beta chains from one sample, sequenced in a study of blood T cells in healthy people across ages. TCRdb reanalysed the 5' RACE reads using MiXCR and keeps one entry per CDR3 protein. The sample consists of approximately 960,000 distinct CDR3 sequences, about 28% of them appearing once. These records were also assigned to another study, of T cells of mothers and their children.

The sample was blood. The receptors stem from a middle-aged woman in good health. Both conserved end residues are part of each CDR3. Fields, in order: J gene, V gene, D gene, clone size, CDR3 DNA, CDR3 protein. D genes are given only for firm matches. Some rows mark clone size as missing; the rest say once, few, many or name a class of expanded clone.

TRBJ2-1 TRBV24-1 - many TGTGCCACCGGTGGGATGAACTACAATGAGCAGTTCTTC CATGGMNYNEQFF
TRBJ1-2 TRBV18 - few TGTGCCAGCTCACCCTCACAGAAAGGCTACACCTTC CASSPSQKGYTF
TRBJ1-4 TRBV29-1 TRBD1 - TGCAGCGTTGAAGAGGACAGGGGGAAAACGCTGTTTTTT CSVEEDRGKTLFF
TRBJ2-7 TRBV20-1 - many TGCAGTGCTCCTCAGGGAGAGATCTACGAGCAGTACTTC CSAPQGEIYEQYF
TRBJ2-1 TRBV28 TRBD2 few TGTGCCAGCAGTCCCACCGGACTAGGGGAGACCCAGTTCTTC CASSPTGLGETQFF
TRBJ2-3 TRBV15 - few TGTGCCACCAGCAGAGCTAAACTGGGGAAAGCGGGAGATACGCAGTATTTT CATSRAKLGKAGDTQYF
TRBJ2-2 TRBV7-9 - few TGTGCCAGCAGCTTAGGAGGGGGGAACACCGGGGAGCTGTTTTTT CASSLGGGNTGELFF
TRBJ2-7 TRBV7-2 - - TGTGCCAGCAGCTTAGCAGGGGCCTACGGGCAGTACTTC CASSLAGAYGQYF
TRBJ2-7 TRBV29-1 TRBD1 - TGCAGCGTCGGACAGGAACCGTACAATGAGCAGTACTTC CSVGQEPYNEQYF
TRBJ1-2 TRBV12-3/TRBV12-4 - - TGTGCCAGCAGTGCCGTACCGGACAGTGATAACTATGGCTACACCTTC CASSAVPDSDNYGYTF
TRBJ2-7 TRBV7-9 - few TGTGCCAGCAGCTCTAATGTGAGGGGGGAACGCTACGAGCAGTACTTC CASSSNVRGERYEQYF
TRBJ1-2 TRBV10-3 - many TGTGCCATCACCGCCGGACAAAGCTACACCTTC CAITAGQSYTF
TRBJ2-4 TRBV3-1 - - TGTGCCAGCAGCCAAGATTTGGTAGCCGAGGGAAACATTCAGTACTTC CASSQDLVAEGNIQYF
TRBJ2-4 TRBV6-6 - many TGTGCCAGCAGTTACTCGATCCGGGGGGCTGCCAAAAACATTCAGTACTTC CASSYSIRGAAKNIQYF
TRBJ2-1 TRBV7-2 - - TGTGCCAGCAGCTTAGTCCGGGGCCCCTACAATGAGCAGTTCTTC CASSLVRGPYNEQFF
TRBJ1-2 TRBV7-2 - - TGTGCCAGCAGCTCCTATGTGACTGCTAACTATGGCTACATCTTC CASSSYVTANYGYIF
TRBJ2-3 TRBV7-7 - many TGTGCTAGCAGCTTAAAGGGTAGCACAGATACGCAGTATTTT CASSLKGSTDTQYF
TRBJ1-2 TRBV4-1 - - TGCGCCGGCAGCCAAGAGACGGCGAGGCTGTATGGCTACATCTTC CAGSQETARLYGYIF
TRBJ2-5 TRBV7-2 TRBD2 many TGTGCCAGCAGCTTAGGTTCGGTCGGGGGGGCGGCGACCCAGTACTTC CASSLGSVGGAATQYF
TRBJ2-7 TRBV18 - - TGTGCCGGCTCCGCGACCCAGGGCCCCTACGAGCAGTACTTC CAGSATQGPYEQYF
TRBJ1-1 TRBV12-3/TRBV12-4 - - TGTGCCAGCAGTTTAGGGGAGGGGGTGAAGGAGATCTTT CASSLGEGVKEIF
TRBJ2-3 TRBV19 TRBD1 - TGTGCCAGTAGTTTTCGACAGGGGGCGAATACGCAGTATTTT CASSFRQGANTQYF
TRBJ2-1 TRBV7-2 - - TGTGCCAGAGGCCGAGACAATGAGCAGTTCTTC CARGRDNEQFF